This T cell receptor beta chain comes out of a study of cytomegalovirus exposure and HLA in healthy donors. About the research overall: Tens of millions of unique TCRs, all from HLA-typed donors, were included in an early release of the data. Of roughly 400 genotyped donors, 81% grouped in the Caucasian-associated ancestry cluster.

CDR3 size: 14 residues. With V trimmed by 6 bases and J by 6 bases, 4 bases remained unmatched. Germline CDR1 reads MNHEY; CDR2 reads SVGAGI. PCR primers comprised 60 Vbeta and 13 Jbeta primers. The protocol was immunoSEQ multiplex PCR, while the TCRdb copy is restricted to in-frame clones and leaves out a portion. This sample has around 180,000 clones, with around 73% found just once. Study outcomes and limitations: Sequencing depth roughly uniform across donors was assumed in presence/absence analyses. In an earlier analysis, about 87% or about 30%: the productive usage of most TCR beta V segments.

A note on this clone: No antigen is known for it.

The chain joins TRBV6-5 to TRBJ2-7, with 14 bases aligning to TRBD2. The sample consisted of PBMCs. This TCR was recovered from a man between 60 and 75 years old in good health and CMV-seronegative. CDR3 nucleotide sequence: TGTGCCAGCAGGACTAGCGGGGGGGCCTTCGAGCAGTACTTC. Translation: CASRTSGGAFEQYF.